These 22 T cell receptor beta chains originate from one sample sequenced in a study of T cells in tumors after PD-1 blockade. Data came from immunoSEQ multiplex PCR; TCRdb stores just in-frame clones and leaves some out. The table has roughly 560 clones, nearly 70% seen once. The sequencing here drew on tumor tissue, taken after anti-PD-1 treatment. The receptors here all came from a human donor with cutaneous squamous cell carcinoma.

The chain links TRBV30 to TRBJ1-2; TRBD1 agrees at 7 bases. V shed 4 bases and J 7 bases; nucleotides not matched to a gene: 12. CDR1 and CDR2 (germline): GTSNPN, SVGIG (reference sequence). The CDR3 totals 14 residues. The CDR3 protein is CAWTHKTGAGGYTF. The CDR3 DNA reads as TGTGCCTGGACCCATAAAACAGGGGCTGGTGGCTACACCTTC.

The chain joins TRBV3-1 (or the pseudogene TRBV3-2) to TRBJ1-2; TRBD1 matches 7 bases. The V and J ends lost 0 bases and 4 bases, in that order; junction bases with no gene match: 2. Germline loops: CDR1 LGHDT, CDR2 YNNKEL (reference sequence). The CDR3 loop spans 14 amino acids. CDR3 protein: CASSQEAGGYGYTF. The CDR3 DNA sequence: TGTGCCAGCAGCCAAGAAGCAGGGGGCTATGGCTACACCTTC.

This rearrangement joins TRBV3-1 (or the pseudogene TRBV3-2) to TRBJ1-5; no definite D call. Trimming left V 1 base short and J 2 bases short, with 9 bases between. The germline CDR1 and CDR2 sequences are LGHDT and YNNKEL (reference sequence). This CDR3 spans 15 amino acids. The CDR3 sequence is CASSQGRRGNQPQHF. Written as DNA, the CDR3 is TGTGCCAGCAGCCAAGGGAGGAGGGGCAATCAGCCCCAGCATTTT.

The J gene is TRBJ2-1, the V gene TRBV5-5; D is unresolved. The germline V gene encodes CDR1 SGHKS and CDR2 YYEKEE (reference sequence). V was clipped by 4 bases and J by 6 bases, with 17 bases between them. The CDR3 has 15 residues. Written as DNA, the CDR3 is TGTGCCAGCAGCGCTACCATGGAGTGGGGCAATGAGCAGTTCTTC. As protein: CASSATMEWGNEQFF.

This chain links TRBV7-9 with TRBJ2-7, with 11 bases fitting TRBD1. The CDR3 runs 14 residues. Germline values: CDR1 SEHNR, CDR2 FQNEAQ (reference sequence). V shed 5 bases, J shed 5 bases, and the junction held 5 bases outside the gene matches. CDR3 loop: CASSAGQGADEQYF. The CDR3, as DNA: TGTGCCAGCAGCGCCGGACAGGGGGCGGACGAGCAGTACTTC.

The chain recombines TRBV6-6 with TRBJ2-6, with TRBD1 as a possible D gene (6 bases). The CDR3 has 18 amino acids. Germline V lookup: CDR1 MNHNY, CDR2 SVGAGI (reference sequence). V shed 5 bases and J shed 0 bases, with 17 bases lying between them. This chain's CDR3 is CASSPRQARPSGANVLTF. DNA of the CDR3: TGTGCCAGCAGTCCCAGACAGGCCAGGCCCTCTGGGGCCAACGTCCTGACTTTC.

The rearrangement uses TRBV28 and TRBJ2-5; possibly TRBD2 for D (5 bases). The germline V gene encodes CDR1 MDHEN and CDR2 SYDVKM. This CDR3 spans 14 amino acids. V shed 2 bases and J shed 1 base, with 8 bases lying between them. The CDR3 region is CASSLEGPQETQYF. Here the CDR3 DNA reads TGTGCCAGCAGTTTAGAGGGCCCCCAAGAGACCCAGTACTTC.

The chain combines TRBV29-1 with TRBJ2-3; D is perhaps TRBD1 or TRBD2 (6 bases each). V dropped 1 base and J dropped 6 bases, with 14 bases sitting between them. This CDR3 has 14 amino acids. From germline, CDR1 is SQVTM and CDR2 ANQGSEA. CDR3 sequence reads: CSVEGGAGMDTQYF. The CDR3, as DNA: TGCAGCGTTGAAGGGGGGGCGGGTATGGATACGCAGTATTTT.

The rearrangement joins TRBV19 to TRBJ1-6; TRBD1 is a possible D gene (6 bases). The ends were cut back, 6 bases at V and 8 bases at J, with 14 bases in the middle. Germline CDR1 LNHDA, CDR2 SQIVND (reference sequence). CDR3 length: 14 amino acids. The CDR3: CASSPQGRDSPLHF. CDR3 DNA sequence: TGTGCCAGTAGCCCACAGGGAAGAGATTCACCCCTCCACTTT. The whole variable domain, filled in from reference TRBV19 and TRBJ1-6, reads DGGITQSPKYLFRKEGQNVTLSCEQNLNHDAMYWYRQDPGQGLRLIYYSQIVNDFQKGDIAEGYSVSREKKESFPLTVTSAQKNPTAFYLCASSPQGRDSPLHFGNGTRLTVT.

This clone was found a few times. The chain employs TRBV24-1 and TRBJ1-3; D may be TRBD1 (5 bases). The CDR3 covers 17 residues. Germline CDR1 KGHDR, CDR2 SFDVKD. V lost 0 bases, J lost 1 base, and 12 bases lay in between. CDR3 in DNA: TGTGCCACCAGTGATTTGGGGGCTTTCTGGTCTGGAAACACCATATATTTT. It yields the protein CATSDLGAFWSGNTIYF.

The genes are TRBV7-9 and TRBJ2-1; 7 nucleotides align to TRBD2. Trimming took 3 bases from V and 0 from J; bases not matched to a gene: 2. There are 15 residues in the CDR3. Germline lookup yields CDR1 SEHNR and CDR2 FQNEAQ (reference sequence). CDR3: CASSFPGGSYNEQFF. The CDR3 DNA is TGTGCCAGCAGCTTTCCGGGGGGCTCCTACAATGAGCAGTTCTTC.

The sample holds one count of this clone. The genes are TRBV19 and TRBJ1-2; D not resolved. CDR3 length equals 15 residues. V dropped 5 bases and J dropped 6 bases, with 19 bases sitting between them. CDR1 is LNHDA and CDR2 is SQIVND in the germline V gene (reference sequence). CDR3 sequence: CASSPRGRPANGYTF. The CDR3 DNA reads as TGTGCCAGTAGTCCCCGAGGCAGGCCGGCTAATGGCTACACCTTC.

The CDR3 protein is CASSKKTGGFGYTF. CDR3 DNA sequence: TGTGCCAGCAGCAAAAAGACAGGGGGTTTTGGCTACACCTTC. V and J are TRBV21-1 and TRBJ1-2; the D call TRBD1 from the table was never checked on the DNA. TRBV21-1 is a listed pseudogene. The CDR3 runs to 14 residues.

The chain carries TRBV4-2 and TRBJ1-4; no clear D gene. Trimming took 0 bases from V and 5 from J, leaving 13 bases between them. The CDR3 sequence is 16 residues long. Germline assignment: CDR1 LGHNA and CDR2 YNFKEQ. DNA of the CDR3: TGTGCCAGCAGCCAAGAGGGAGGGAATAGCAATGAAAAACTGTTTTTT. Translating it yields CASSQEGGNSNEKLFF.

This clone was seen a handful of times. The chain uses TRBV2 and TRBJ1-2; 8 nucleotides line up with TRBD1. The CDR3 is 14 amino acids. The J segment lost 8 bases and the V segment lost 5 bases, leaving 10 bases of the junction unmatched. Germline CDR1 SNHLY, CDR2 FYNNEI. The CDR3 is CASSQQEGQGGYTF. CDR3 in DNA: TGTGCCAGCAGTCAACAAGAAGGACAGGGCGGCTACACCTTC.

In DNA, the CDR3 is TGTGCCAGCAGCCAACCAATGGGTGGAGGGCGTGGAAAGCAGTACTTC. This sequence encodes CASSQPMGGGRGKQYF. The V and J genes are TRBV14 and TRBJ2-7; TRBD2 might be the D (6 bases). Trimming pared 2 bases from V and 8 bases from J, leaving 22 bases between. The CDR3 extends over 16 amino acids. Germline V lookup: CDR1 SGHDN, CDR2 FVKESK.

The genes are TRBV25-1 and TRBJ1-2; D gene ambiguous. This CDR3 has 12 residues. Looked up from germline, CDR1 is MGHDK and CDR2 is SYGVNS. V was clipped by 6 bases and J by 0 bases, with 5 bases between them. CDR3 amino acids: CASRQSNYGYTF. In nucleotides, the CDR3 is TGTGCCAGCAGACAGTCTAACTATGGCTACACCTTC.

This clone has a single count. The J gene is TRBJ2-3, the V gene TRBV11-2, with 11 nucleotides matching TRBD2. V shed 3 bases and J 1 base; nucleotides not matched to a gene: 6. Germline CDR1 reads SGHAT; CDR2 reads FQNNGV. The CDR3 has 17 amino acids. CDR3 in amino acids: CASSFSGGAFGTDTQYF. In DNA form, the CDR3 reads TGTGCCAGCAGCTTTAGCGGGGGGGCTTTTGGCACAGATACGCAGTATTTT.

This rearrangement joins TRBV4-1 to TRBJ2-5; D may be TRBD1 (5 bases). CDR3 length: 14 amino acids. Trimming removed 5 bases at V and 4 bases at J, with 14 bases between. Germline V gene sequence: CDR1 MGHRA, CDR2 YSYEKL. The CDR3 is CASSEQIGAETQYF. In DNA, the CDR3 is TGCGCCAGCAGCGAACAGATAGGGGCAGAGACCCAGTACTTC.

The J gene is TRBJ2-5, the V gene TRBV12-3 or TRBV12-4; 7 nucleotides match TRBD2. The CDR3 contains 13 residues. V dropped 4 bases and J dropped 2; count of bases not matched to a gene: 1. This CDR3 reads CASSSGLQETQYF. CDR3 DNA sequence: TGTGCCAGCAGTTCGGGACTACAAGAGACCCAGTACTTC.

The V gene is TRBV5-5, the J gene TRBJ1-1, with no clear D. The CDR3 spans 15 residues. Per germline, CDR1 SGHKS and CDR2 YYEKEE (reference sequence). V lost 4 bases and J lost 4, with 17 bases in between. The CDR3 DNA reads as TGTGCCAGCAGCAACGCAGGAGGAGTTAGCACTGAAGCTTTCTTT. This sequence encodes CASSNAGGVSTEAFF.

The chain combines TRBV7-2 with TRBJ2-5; perhaps TRBD2 as D (5 bases). V gave up 2 bases and J gave up 4 bases, with 8 bases separating them. Germline lookup yields CDR1 SGHTA and CDR2 FQGNSA. This CDR3 has 13 amino acids. The CDR3 DNA reads as TGTGCCAGCAGCTTATCACTAGGAGAGACCCAGTACTTC. Translation: CASSLSLGETQYF.